This TCR beta chain comes out of a study of PD-1 blockade in classical Hodgkin lymphoma. The assay was immunoSEQ multiplex PCR, and TCRdb's table has in-frame clones only and misses some. The repertoire holds around 20,000 clones, with 73% as singletons. Between the trimmed V and J ends, which lost 2 bases and 6 bases, there was a span of 8 bases. This CDR3 region has 13 residues. Germline CDR1 and CDR2: MNHEY and SVGAGI. Comments on this clone: What it binds is unknown.

Study-wide findings and caveats: At baseline, newly diagnosed patients reportedly showed less TCR diversity than healthy donors. Significant TCR diversity gains by C4D1 occurred in CD4+ but not CD8+ cells. Partial responders and progressors had significantly lower baseline TCR diversity.

Following autologous stem cell transplantation, relapse occurred in every patient, and exposure to brentuximab vedotin varied. V is TRBV6-5 and J is TRBJ1-5; possible D gene TRBD1, 5 bases. The sample in question was peripheral blood mononuclear cells (PBMCs), obtained before the second cycle of nivolumab. This clonotype originated in a human donor with classical Hodgkin lymphoma. The chain's CDR3 is CASSYRGGQPQHF. Here the CDR3 DNA reads TGTGCCAGCAGTTACAGGGGAGGTCAGCCCCAGCATTTT.